This passage covers 6 T cell receptor beta chains from one sample sequenced in a study of breast tumors, draining lymph nodes, adjacent tissues. Using its own MiXCR run on the multiplex PCR reads, TCRdb lists one record per CDR3 protein. This table holds 150,000 to 200,000 distinct CDR3 sequences, roughly a third found once. Axillary draining lymph nodes of breast cancer patients supplied the node samples. Sequencing used axillary lymph node tissue. These receptor sequences come from a female donor with breast cancer. Some clones in this sample may be carry-over from other donors' samples.

This clonotype was counted between two and nine times. V gene TRBV15 combines with J gene TRBJ2-4; TRBD2 agrees at 16 bases. Germline loops: CDR1 LNHNV, CDR2 YYDKDF (reference sequence). J was trimmed by 7 bases and V by 0 bases; bases with no gene match: 6. This CDR3 is built from 18 residues. CDR3 bases: TGTGCCACCAGCAGAGATCCGGGACTAGCGGGAGGGTATAACATTCAGTACTTC. It is translated as CATSRDPGLAGGYNIQYF. Combining the CDR3 with reference TRBV15 and TRBJ2-4 gives the whole variable domain DAMVIQNPRYQVTQFGKPVTLSCSQTLNHNVMYWYQQKSSQAPKLLFHYYDKDFNNEADTPDNFQSRRPNTSFCFLDIRSPGLGDTAMYLCATSRDPGLAGGYNIQYFGAGTRLSVL.

The table lists this clonotype with many counts. The rearrangement links TRBV5-8 to TRBJ2-3; 11 positions agree with TRBD2. The CDR3 covers 17 residues. Germline V gene data show CDR1 as SGHTS and CDR2 as YDEGEE. V was clipped by 0 bases and J by 4 bases; unmatched bases: 7. CDR3 protein: CASSLAASGGPADTQYF. Here the CDR3 DNA reads TGTGCCAGCAGCTTGGCCGCTAGCGGGGGGCCAGCAGATACGCAGTATTTT.

In this sample, this clonotype turned up many times. The chain carries TRBV2 and TRBJ2-5; no definite D call. The CDR3 has 15 amino acids. Germline assignment: CDR1 SNHLY and CDR2 FYNNEI. V was trimmed by 7 bases and J by 1 base, leaving 16 bases between them. The CDR3 protein is CASTDRVPAQETQYF. The DNA of the CDR3 is TGTGCCAGCACCGATCGGGTCCCCGCCCAAGAGACCCAGTACTTC.

This rearrangement joins TRBV7-3 to TRBJ1-5, with unresolved D. The V and J ends lost 5 bases and 11 bases respectively, with 16 bases between them. CDR1 and CDR2 (germline): SGHTA, FQGTGA. The CDR3 length is 13 residues. The CDR3, as DNA: TGTGCCAGCAGCCCCGTGGCGGAAGAGACCCAGCATTTT. As protein: CASSPVAEETQHF. The whole variable domain, filled in from reference TRBV7-3 and TRBJ1-5, reads GAGVSQTPSNKVTEKGKYVELRCDPISGHTALYWYRQSLGQGPEFLIYFQGTGAADDSGLPNDRFFAVRPEGSVSTLKIQRTERGDSAVYLCASSPVAEETQHFGDGTRLSIL.

This clonotype was detected a few times. The V call is TRBV5-1, the J call TRBJ2-1; D is undetermined. Trimming pared 4 bases from V and 5 bases from J, leaving 19 bases between. Germline CDR1 SGHRS, CDR2 YFSETQ. CDR3 length: 16 amino acids. CDR3: CASSVVLGSMNNEQFF. CDR3 bases: TGCGCCAGCAGCGTGGTTTTGGGGTCGATGAACAATGAGCAGTTCTTC.

This clonotype has more than one count but fewer than ten. A read error may explain this, as a much larger clone is one base away. The chain carries TRBV19 and TRBJ2-7, with TRBD1 matching over 8 bases. V shed 6 bases and J 6 bases; nucleotides not matched to a gene: 13. Germline CDR1 and CDR2: LNHDA and SQIVND (reference sequence). This CDR3 comprises 15 residues. The CDR3: CASSIGQGWGCEQYF. The CDR3 DNA is TGTGCCAGTAGCATCGGACAGGGCTGGGGTTGCGAGCAGTACTTC. The variable domain in full, with the rest retrieved from reference TRBV19 and TRBJ2-7, is DGGITQSPKYLFRKEGQNVTLSCEQNLNHDAMYWYRQDPGQGLRLIYYSQIVNDFQKGDIAEGYSVSREKKESFPLTVTSAQKNPTAFYLCASSIGQGWGCEQYFGPGTRLTVT.